The 7 T cell receptor beta chains listed next were all sequenced from one sample in a study of shared clonotypes between healthy human individuals. Measured with immunoSEQ multiplex PCR; TCRdb has only the in-frame clones, and not every one. The sample yields hundreds of thousands of clones, 95% to 97% seen once. Naive CD8 cells lacked CD45RO, underwent positive selection for CCR7 and left out terminally differentiated effector memory CD45RA+ cells. The sequencing sample was made of naive CD8+ T cells sorted from blood. The origin of the receptors is a man between 25 and 39 years old in good health.

V and J are TRBV29-1 and TRBJ2-7; possible D gene TRBD2, 5 bases. V was trimmed by 4 bases and J by 0 bases, leaving 16 bases between them. The CDR3 is 15 residues long. Germline-derived CDR1 and CDR2 are SQVTM and ANQGSEA. The CDR3 DNA is TGCAGCGTTGCCAACCGGGGTAAGATCTCCTACGAGCAGTACTTC. Translating it yields CSVANRGKISYEQYF.

The rearrangement joins TRBV5-1 to TRBJ2-1; a weak D match, TRBD2 (5 bases). The CDR3 runs 15 residues. Trimming took off 0 bases at V and 7 bases at J, with 14 bases between the two ends. Germline V gives CDR1 SGHRS, CDR2 YFSETQ. The CDR3 DNA sequence: TGCGCCAGCAGCTTGGTGGAGCGGAGTAAGAATGAGCAGTTCTTC. Amino acid sequence: CASSLVERSKNEQFF.

V and J are TRBV10-3 and TRBJ1-2; TRBD1 agrees at 7 bases. The germline V gene encodes CDR1 ENHRY and CDR2 SYGVKD. The CDR3 has 15 residues. Unmatched junction bases numbered 10, after V lost 4 bases and J lost 5 bases. The CDR3 DNA sequence: TGTGCCATCAGTGTGGGACAGACTAGCTTATATGGCTACACCTTC. This sequence encodes CAISVGQTSLYGYTF.

V gene TRBV11-2 combines with J gene TRBJ1-1, with TRBD1 matching 8 bases. V lost 1 base to trimming and J lost 1 base; unmatched junction nucleotides: 8. This CDR3 has 17 amino acids. Germline V lookup: CDR1 SGHAT, CDR2 FQNNGV. CDR3 sequence reads: CASSLGAGGISNTEAFF. The CDR3 DNA reads TGTGCCAGCAGCTTAGGTGCAGGGGGCATCTCGAACACTGAAGCTTTCTTT.

V gene TRBV7-9 combines with J gene TRBJ2-5; perhaps TRBD2 as D (5 bases). The CDR3 extends over 16 amino acids. V was pared by 1 base and J by 0 bases, with 12 bases between. Per the germline V gene, CDR1 is SEHNR and CDR2 is FQNEAQ (reference sequence). CDR3 in amino acids: CASSLGPGSNQETQYF. DNA of the CDR3: TGTGCCAGCAGCTTAGGTCCGGGGTCCAACCAAGAGACCCAGTACTTC.

The genes are TRBV6-1 and TRBJ1-2; D not certain. Germline lookup yields CDR1 MNHNS and CDR2 SASEGT. V dropped 2 bases and J dropped 2 bases, with 9 bases sitting between them. The CDR3 is 14 amino acids. CDR3 amino acids: CASSEQIGNYGYTF. The CDR3 coding sequence is TGTGCCAGCAGTGAACAAATCGGGAACTATGGCTACACCTTC.

The CDR3 loop reads CASSLLGLASEQYF. CDR3 nucleotides: TGTGCCAGCAGTTTACTCGGACTAGCTAGCGAGCAGTACTTC. J is TRBJ2-7 and V is TRBV27; 8 bases match TRBD2. This CDR3 has 14 residues. J gave up 6 bases and V 2 bases, and 6 bases lay outside the gene matches. Per the germline V gene, CDR1 is MNHEY and CDR2 is SMNVEV (reference sequence).